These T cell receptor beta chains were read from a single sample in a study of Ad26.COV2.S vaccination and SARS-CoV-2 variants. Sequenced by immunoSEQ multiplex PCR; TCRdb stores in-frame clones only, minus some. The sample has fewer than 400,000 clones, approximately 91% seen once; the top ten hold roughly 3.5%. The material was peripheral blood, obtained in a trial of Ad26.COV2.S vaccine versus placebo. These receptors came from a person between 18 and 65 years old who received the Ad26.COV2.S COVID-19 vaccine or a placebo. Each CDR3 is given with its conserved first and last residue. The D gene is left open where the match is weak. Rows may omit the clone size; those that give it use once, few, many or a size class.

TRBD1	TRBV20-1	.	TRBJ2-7	TGCAGTGCTAGTGGGGGACAGGGAAACTCCTACGAGCAGTACTTC	CSASGGQGNSYEQYF
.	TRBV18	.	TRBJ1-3	TGTGCCAGCTCAACCCTAAATGATCAGCTTGGAAACACCATATATTTT	CASSTLNDQLGNTIYF
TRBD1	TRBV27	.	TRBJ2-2	TGTGCCAGCAGTGACGGGACAGGAGGTCCCGGGGAGCTGTTTTTT	CASSDGTGGPGELFF
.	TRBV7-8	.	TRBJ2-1	TGTGCCAGCAGCCCTTATATAGCGGTCGGGTCATACAATGAGCAGTTCTTC	CASSPYIAVGSYNEQFF
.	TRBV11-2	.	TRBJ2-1	TGTGCCAGCAGCTTAGGCCGATACAATGAGCAGTTCTTC	CASSLGRYNEQFF
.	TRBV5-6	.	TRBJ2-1	TGTGCCAGCAGCTTGGTCGGGGTTGAGCAGTTCTTC	CASSLVGVEQFF
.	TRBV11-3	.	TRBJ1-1	TGTGCCAGCAGCCGCAGCAGGAACACTGAAGCTTTCTTT	CASSRSRNTEAFF
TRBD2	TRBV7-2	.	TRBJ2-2	TGTGCCAGCAGCCTGAGCGGGGCCGACACCGGGGAGCTGTTTTTT	CASSLSGADTGELFF
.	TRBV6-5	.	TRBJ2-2	TGTGCCAGCAGCCGGGACCCGGGGTACACCGGGGAGCTGTTTTTT	CASSRDPGYTGELFF
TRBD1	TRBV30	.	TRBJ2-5	TGTGCCTGGCAGGGACAGGCTGGGGAGACCCAGTACTTC	CAWQGQAGETQYF
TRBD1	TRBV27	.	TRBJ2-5	TGTGCCAGCAGTTCCTCCGGGACAGGGGAAGAGACCCAGTACTTC	CASSSSGTGEETQYF
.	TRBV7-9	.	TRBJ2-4	TGTGCCAGCAGCTTAGAGTCAGGGGTGAAAAACATTCAGTACTTC	CASSLESGVKNIQYF
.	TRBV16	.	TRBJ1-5	TGTGCCAGCAGCCAATTTGCGGGGAGATCAAATCCCCAGCATTTT	CASSQFAGRSNPQHF
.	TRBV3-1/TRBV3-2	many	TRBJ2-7	TGTGCCAGCAGCCAAGATTTGGGGCGGGGTGCCTACGAGCAGTACTTC	CASSQDLGRGAYEQYF
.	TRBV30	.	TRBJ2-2	TGTGCCTGCTCTCCGGGACTCCTCACCGGGGAGCTGTTTTTT	CACSPGLLTGELFF
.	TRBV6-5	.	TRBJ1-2	TGTGCCAGCGGTATTGGATATGGCTACACCTTC	CASGIGYGYTF
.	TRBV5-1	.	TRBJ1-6	TGCGCCAGCAGCTTGGGGGCAGGTTCCTATAATTCACCCCTCCACTTT	CASSLGAGSYNSPLHF
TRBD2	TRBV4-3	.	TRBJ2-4	TGCGCCAGCAGCCAAGAACTTTCAGGGACTAGCGGGGTAGCCAAAAACATTCAGTACTTC	CASSQELSGTSGVAKNIQYF
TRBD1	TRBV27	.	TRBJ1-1	TGTGCCAGCAGTTCCCCGGACAGGGCTAAAACTTTCTTT	CASSSPDRAKTFF
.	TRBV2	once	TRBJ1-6	TGTGCCAGCAGTGAAGATACAGGTTTGGGGAATTCACCCCTCCACTTT	CASSEDTGLGNSPLHF
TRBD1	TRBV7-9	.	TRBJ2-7	TGTGCCAGCAGCTTAGGGACAGGATTAGACTACGAGCAGTACTTC	CASSLGTGLDYEQYF
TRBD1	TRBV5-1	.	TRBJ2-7	TGCGCCAGCAGCTTGGCCGGGGACAGGGCCTACGAGCAGTACTTC	CASSLAGDRAYEQYF
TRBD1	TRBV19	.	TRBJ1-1	TGTGCCAGCCGTATAAGGAGACAGGGGACGCCGACAACTGAAGCTTTCTTT	CASRIRRQGTPTTEAFF
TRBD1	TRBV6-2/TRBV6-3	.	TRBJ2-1	TGTGCCAGCAGTACCCCGGGACAGGGGTACTACAATGAGCAGTTCTTC	CASSTPGQGYYNEQFF
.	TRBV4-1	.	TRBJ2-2	TGCGCCAGCAGCCAGGGGACTACAGGGACCGGGGAGCTGTTTTTT	CASSQGTTGTGELFF
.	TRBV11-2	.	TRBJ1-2	TGTGCCAGCAGCGTAGCGTCCTATGGCTACACCTTC	CASSVASYGYTF
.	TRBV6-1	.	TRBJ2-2	TGTGCCAGCAGTGAAAGTCAAGACGGGGAGCTGTTTTTT	CASSESQDGELFF
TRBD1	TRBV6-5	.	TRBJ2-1	TGTGCCAGCAGCCAGCCAGGACAGGGGGCGCATGAGCAGTTCTTC	CASSQPGQGAHEQFF
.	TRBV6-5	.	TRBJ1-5	TGTGCCAGCAGTTACTCTCGACCTCTGGGGAATCAGCCCCAGCATTTT	CASSYSRPLGNQPQHF
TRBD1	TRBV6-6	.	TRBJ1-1	TGTGCCAGCAGTTACGAGACAGGGCTGGAAGCTTTCTTT	CASSYETGLEAFF
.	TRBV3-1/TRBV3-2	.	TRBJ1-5	TGTGCCAGCAGCCGAGGGACGGCAAATAGCAATCAGCCCCAGCATTTT	CASSRGTANSNQPQHF
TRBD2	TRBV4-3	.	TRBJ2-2	TGCGCCAGCAGCCTTGAGCGGGGGGCCGGGGAGCTGTTTTTT	CASSLERGAGELFF
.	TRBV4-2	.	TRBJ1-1	TGTGCCAGCAGCCAAGATAGCAGCCAGAACACTAAAGCTTTCTTT	CASSQDSSQNTKAFF
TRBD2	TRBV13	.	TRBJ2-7	TGTGCCAGCAGTCGAGCGGGGTTAGCGGAGCAGTACTTC	CASSRAGLAEQYF
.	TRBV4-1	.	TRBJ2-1	TGCGCCAGCAGCCAAGGCTTAGAGGATGAGCAGTTCTTC	CASSQGLEDEQFF
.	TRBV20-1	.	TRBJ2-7	TGCAGTGCTAGTTGGAGGGTGCCAGGGAACTCCTACGAGCAGTACTTC	CSASWRVPGNSYEQYF
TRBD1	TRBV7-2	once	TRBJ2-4	TGTGCCAGCAGCTTAGATCAGGGGGCCCAAAACATTCAGTACTTC	CASSLDQGAQNIQYF
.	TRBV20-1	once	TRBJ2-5	TGCAGTGCGGAACAGGGAGAGACCCAGTACTTC	CSAEQGETQYF
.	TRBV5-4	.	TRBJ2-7	TGTGCCAGCAGCGCCTGGGGGGCGGGGGCTAACGAGCAGTACTTC	CASSAWGAGANEQYF
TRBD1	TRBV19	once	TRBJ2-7	TGTGCCAGTAGTATCAGGACAGGGGGCGAGCAGTACTTC	CASSIRTGGEQYF
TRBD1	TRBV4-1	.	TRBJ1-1	TGCGCCAGCAGCCAAACCTACAGGGGGTCGAACACTGAAGCTTTCTTT	CASSQTYRGSNTEAFF
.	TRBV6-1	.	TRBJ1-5	TGTGCCAGCAGTGAACCGGGACTCTTGAATCAGCCCCAGCATTTT	CASSEPGLLNQPQHF
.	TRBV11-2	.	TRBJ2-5	TGTGCCAGCAGCTTAGCGGTTGAGACCCAGTACTTC	CASSLAVETQYF
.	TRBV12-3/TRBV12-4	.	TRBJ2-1	TGTGCCAGCAGCCACCAGGAATTTGAGCAGTTCTTC	CASSHQEFEQFF
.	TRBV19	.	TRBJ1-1	TGTGCCAGTAGACTCAGGTTGGGCACTGAAGCTTTCTTT	CASRLRLGTEAFF
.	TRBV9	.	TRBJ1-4	TGTGCCAGCAGCGCCTCAGCTGAAGGTGAAAAACTGTTTTTT	CASSASAEGEKLFF
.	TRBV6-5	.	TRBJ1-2	TGTGCCAGCACGGTCTCAAAAAACTATGGCTACACCTTC	CASTVSKNYGYTF